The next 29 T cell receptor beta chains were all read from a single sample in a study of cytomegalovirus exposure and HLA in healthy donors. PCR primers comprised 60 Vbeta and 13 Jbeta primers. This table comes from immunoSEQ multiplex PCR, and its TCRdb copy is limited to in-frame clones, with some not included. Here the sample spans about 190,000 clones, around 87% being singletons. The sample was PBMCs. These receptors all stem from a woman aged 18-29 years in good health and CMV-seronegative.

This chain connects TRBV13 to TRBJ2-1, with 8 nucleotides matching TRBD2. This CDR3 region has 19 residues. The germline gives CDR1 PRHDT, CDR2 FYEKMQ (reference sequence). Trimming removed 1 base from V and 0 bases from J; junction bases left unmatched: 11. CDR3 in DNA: TGTGCCAGCAGCTTAGAAGCGCGCTTCACTAGCGGCTCCTACAATGAGCAGTTCTTC. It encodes CASSLEARFTSGSYNEQFF. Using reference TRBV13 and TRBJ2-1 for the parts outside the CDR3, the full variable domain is AAGVIQSPRHLIKEKRETATLKCYPIPRHDTVYWYQQGPGQDPQFLISFYEKMQSDKGSIPDRFSAQQFSDYHSELNMSSLELGDSALYFCASSLEARFTSGSYNEQFFGPGTRLTVL.

CDR3 nucleotides: TGCGCCAGCAGCTTGGCCTTAGGGACAGGGGACAACGAGCAGTACTTC. Residues: CASSLALGTGDNEQYF. V and J are TRBV5-1 and TRBJ2-7; the match to TRBD1 covers 10 bases. The CDR3 sequence is 16 residues long. Trimming took 0 bases from V and 5 from J; bases not matched to a gene: 8. In germline, CDR1 is SGHRS, CDR2 YFSETQ.

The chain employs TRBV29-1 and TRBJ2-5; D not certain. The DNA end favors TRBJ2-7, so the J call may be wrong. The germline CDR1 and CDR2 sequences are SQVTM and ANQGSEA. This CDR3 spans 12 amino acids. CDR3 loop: CSVAMSSYEQYF. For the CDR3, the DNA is TGCAGCGTTGCTATGAGCTCCTACGAGCAGTACTTC.

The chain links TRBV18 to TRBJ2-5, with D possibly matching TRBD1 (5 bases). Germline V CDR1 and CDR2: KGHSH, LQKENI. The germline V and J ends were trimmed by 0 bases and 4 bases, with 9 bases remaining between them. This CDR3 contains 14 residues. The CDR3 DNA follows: TGTGCCAGCTCACCACCGGGGCAGAGAGAGACCCAGTACTTC. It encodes CASSPPGQRETQYF.

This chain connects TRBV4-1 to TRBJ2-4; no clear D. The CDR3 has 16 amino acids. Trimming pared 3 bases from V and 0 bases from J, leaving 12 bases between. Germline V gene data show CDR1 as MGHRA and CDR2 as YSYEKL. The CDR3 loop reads CASSHEEILAKNIQYF. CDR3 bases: TGCGCCAGCAGCCACGAGGAAATACTAGCCAAAAACATTCAGTACTTC.

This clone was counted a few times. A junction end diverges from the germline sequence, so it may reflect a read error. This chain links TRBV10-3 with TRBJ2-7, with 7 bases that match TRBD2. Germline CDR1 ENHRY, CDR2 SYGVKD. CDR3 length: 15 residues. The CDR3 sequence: CAISDPGGGPYEQYF. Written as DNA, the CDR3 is TGCGCCATCAGTGATCCCGGCGGGGGTCCGTACGAGCAGTACTTC.

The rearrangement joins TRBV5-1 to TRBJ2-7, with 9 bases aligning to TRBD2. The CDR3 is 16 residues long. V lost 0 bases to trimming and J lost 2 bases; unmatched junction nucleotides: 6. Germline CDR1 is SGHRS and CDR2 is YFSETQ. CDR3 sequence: CASSLAASGTAYEQYF. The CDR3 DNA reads TGCGCCAGCAGCTTGGCGGCTAGCGGGACCGCCTACGAGCAGTACTTC.

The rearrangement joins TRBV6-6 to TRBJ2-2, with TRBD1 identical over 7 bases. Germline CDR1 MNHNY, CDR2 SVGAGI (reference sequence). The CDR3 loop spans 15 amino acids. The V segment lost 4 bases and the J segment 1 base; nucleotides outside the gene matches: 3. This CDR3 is CASSSRQGNTGELFF. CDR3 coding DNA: TGTGCCAGCAGTTCCCGACAGGGGAACACCGGGGAGCTGTTTTTT.

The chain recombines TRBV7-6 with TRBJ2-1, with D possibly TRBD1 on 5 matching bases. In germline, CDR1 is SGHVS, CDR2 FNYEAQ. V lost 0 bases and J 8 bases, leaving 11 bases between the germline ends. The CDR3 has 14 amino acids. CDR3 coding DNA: TGTGCCAGCAGCTTAGCAATTAGCAGGGATGAGCAGTTCTTC. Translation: CASSLAISRDEQFF. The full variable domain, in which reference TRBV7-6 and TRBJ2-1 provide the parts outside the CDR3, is GAGVSQSPRYKVTKRGQDVALRCDPISGHVSLYWYRQALGQGPEFLTYFNYEAQQDKSGLPNDRFSAERPEGSISTLTIQRTEQRDSAMYRCASSLAISRDEQFFGPGTRLTVL.

The CDR3: CASSVHLTEAFF. The CDR3 DNA reads TGTGCCAGCAGTGTACACCTCACTGAAGCTTTCTTT. The V call is TRBV6-1, the J call TRBJ1-1; D not certain. The V and J ends lost 4 bases and 4 bases respectively, with 7 bases between them. The CDR3 runs to 12 residues. The V gene's germline CDR1 is MNHNS and CDR2 SASEGT.

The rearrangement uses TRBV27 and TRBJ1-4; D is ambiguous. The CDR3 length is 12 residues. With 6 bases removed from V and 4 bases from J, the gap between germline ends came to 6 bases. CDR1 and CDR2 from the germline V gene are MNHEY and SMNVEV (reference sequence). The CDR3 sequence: CASRRLNEKLFF. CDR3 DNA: TGTGCCAGCAGGCGCCTTAATGAAAAACTGTTTTTT. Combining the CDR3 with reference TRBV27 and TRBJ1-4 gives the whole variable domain EAQVTQNPRYLITVTGKKLTVTCSQNMNHEYMSWYRQDPGLGLRQIYYSMNVEVTDKGDVPEGYKVSRKEKRNFPLILESPSPNQTSLYFCASRRLNEKLFFGSGTQLSVL.

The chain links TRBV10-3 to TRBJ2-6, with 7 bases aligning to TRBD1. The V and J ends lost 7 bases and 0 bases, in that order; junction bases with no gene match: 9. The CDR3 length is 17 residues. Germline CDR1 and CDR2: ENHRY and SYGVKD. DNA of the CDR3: TGTGCCATCACCGGAACAGGGGACCACTCTGGGGCCAACGTCCTGACTTTC. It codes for CAITGTGDHSGANVLTF.

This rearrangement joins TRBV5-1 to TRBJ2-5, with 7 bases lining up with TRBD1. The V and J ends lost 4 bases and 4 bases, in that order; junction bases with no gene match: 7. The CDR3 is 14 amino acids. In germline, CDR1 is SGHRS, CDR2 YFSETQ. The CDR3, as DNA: TGCGCCAGCAGCCCGACAGGGATCGGAGAGACCCAGTACTTC. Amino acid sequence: CASSPTGIGETQYF.

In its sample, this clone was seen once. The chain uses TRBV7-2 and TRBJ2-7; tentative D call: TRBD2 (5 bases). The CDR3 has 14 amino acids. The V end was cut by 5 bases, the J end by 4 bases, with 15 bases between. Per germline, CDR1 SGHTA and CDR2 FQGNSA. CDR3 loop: CASSHPASRYEQYF. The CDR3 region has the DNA TGTGCCAGCAGCCATCCGGCTAGCAGATACGAGCAGTACTTC. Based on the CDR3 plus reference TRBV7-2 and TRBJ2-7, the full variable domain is GAGVSQSPSNKVTEKGKDVELRCDPISGHTALYWYRQSLGQGLEFLIYFQGNSAPDKSGLPSDRFSAERTGGSVSTLTIQRTQQEDSAVYLCASSHPASRYEQYFGPGTRLTVT.

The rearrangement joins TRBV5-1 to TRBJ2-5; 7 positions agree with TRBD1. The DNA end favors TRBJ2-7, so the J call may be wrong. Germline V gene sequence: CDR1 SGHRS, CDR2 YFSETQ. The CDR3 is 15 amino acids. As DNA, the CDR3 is TGCGCCAGCAGCTTCACAGGGGCAAGCTCCTACGAGCAGTACTTC. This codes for CASSFTGASSYEQYF.

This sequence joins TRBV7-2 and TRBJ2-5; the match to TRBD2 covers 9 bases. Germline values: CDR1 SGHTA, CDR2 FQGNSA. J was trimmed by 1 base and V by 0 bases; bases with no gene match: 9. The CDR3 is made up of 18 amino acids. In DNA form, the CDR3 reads TGTGCCAGCAGCTTAGCGTCGGTAGCGGGGGCACTCCAAGAGACCCAGTACTTC. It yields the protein CASSLASVAGALQETQYF.

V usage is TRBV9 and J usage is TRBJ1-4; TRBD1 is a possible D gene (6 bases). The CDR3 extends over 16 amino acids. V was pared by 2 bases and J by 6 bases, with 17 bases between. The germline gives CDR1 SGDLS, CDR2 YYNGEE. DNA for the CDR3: TGTGCCAGCAGCGTGGGGGCAAGGGGCTGGGATGAAAAACTGTTTTTT. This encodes CASSVGARGWDEKLFF.

Written as DNA, the CDR3 is TGTGCCAGCAGCCTGGGGGGTTCAACCCGCCGCGATGAGCAGTTCTTC. This sequence encodes CASSLGGSTRRDEQFF. The V and J genes are TRBV11-3 and TRBJ2-1, with D tentatively TRBD2 (6 bases). V was shortened by 5 bases and J by 8 bases, with 22 bases between the two germline ends. CDR3 size: 16 residues. Germline CDR1 reads SGHNT; CDR2 reads YENEEA.

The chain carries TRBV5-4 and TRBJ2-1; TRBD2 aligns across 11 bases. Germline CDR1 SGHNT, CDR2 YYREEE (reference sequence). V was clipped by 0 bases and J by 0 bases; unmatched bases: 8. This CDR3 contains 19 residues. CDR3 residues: CASSLGSSGRPSSYNEQFF. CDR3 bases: TGTGCCAGCAGCTTGGGGTCTAGCGGGAGGCCTAGCTCCTACAATGAGCAGTTCTTC.

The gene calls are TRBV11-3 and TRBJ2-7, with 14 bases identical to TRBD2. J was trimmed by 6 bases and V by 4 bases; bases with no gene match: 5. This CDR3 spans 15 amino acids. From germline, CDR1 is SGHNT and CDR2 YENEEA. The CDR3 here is CASSSKGTSGGEQYF. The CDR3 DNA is TGTGCCAGCAGCTCGAAGGGGACTAGCGGGGGCGAGCAGTACTTC.

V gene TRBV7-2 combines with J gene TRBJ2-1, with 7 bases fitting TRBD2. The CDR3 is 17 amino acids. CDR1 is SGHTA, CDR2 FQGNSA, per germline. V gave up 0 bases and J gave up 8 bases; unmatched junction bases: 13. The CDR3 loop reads CASSLARREALGHEQFF. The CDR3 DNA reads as TGTGCCAGCAGCTTAGCGCGCCGGGAGGCTCTAGGCCATGAGCAGTTCTTC. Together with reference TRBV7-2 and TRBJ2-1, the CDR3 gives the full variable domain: GAGVSQSPSNKVTEKGKDVELRCDPISGHTALYWYRQSLGQGLEFLIYFQGNSAPDKSGLPSDRFSAERTGGSVSTLTIQRTQQEDSAVYLCASSLARREALGHEQFFGPGTRLTVL.

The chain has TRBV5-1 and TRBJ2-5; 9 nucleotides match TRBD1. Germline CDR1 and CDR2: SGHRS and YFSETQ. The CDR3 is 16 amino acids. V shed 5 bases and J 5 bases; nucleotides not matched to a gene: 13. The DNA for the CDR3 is TGCGCCAGCAGGGAAAGTGGGACAGGGAATAGGGAGACCCAGTACTTC. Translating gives CASRESGTGNRETQYF.

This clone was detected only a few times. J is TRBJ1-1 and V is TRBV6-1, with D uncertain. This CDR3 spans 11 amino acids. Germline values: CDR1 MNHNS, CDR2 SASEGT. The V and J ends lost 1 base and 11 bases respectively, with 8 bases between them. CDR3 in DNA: TGTGCCAGCAGTGAAGGTCCGGGGGCTTTCTTT. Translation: CASSEGPGAFF.

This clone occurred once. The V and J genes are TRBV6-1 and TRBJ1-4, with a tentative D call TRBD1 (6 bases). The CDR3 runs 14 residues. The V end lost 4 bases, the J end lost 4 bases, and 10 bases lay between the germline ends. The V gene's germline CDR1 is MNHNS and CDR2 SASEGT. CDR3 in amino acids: CASSGTEINEKLFF. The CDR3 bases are TGTGCCAGCAGTGGGACAGAAATTAATGAAAAACTGTTTTTT.

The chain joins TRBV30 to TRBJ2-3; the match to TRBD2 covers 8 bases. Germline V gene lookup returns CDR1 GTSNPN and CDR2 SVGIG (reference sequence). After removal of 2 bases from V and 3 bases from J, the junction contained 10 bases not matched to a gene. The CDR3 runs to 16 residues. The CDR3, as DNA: TGTGCCTGGAGTCTTGCCGGGACTAGGATGACAGATACGCAGTATTTT. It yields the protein CAWSLAGTRMTDTQYF.

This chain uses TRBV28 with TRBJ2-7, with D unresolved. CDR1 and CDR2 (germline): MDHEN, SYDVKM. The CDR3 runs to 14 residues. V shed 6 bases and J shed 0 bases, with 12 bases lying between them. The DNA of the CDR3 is TGTGCCAGCAGCCCCCTATTGAGCTCCTACGAGCAGTACTTC. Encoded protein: CASSPLLSSYEQYF.

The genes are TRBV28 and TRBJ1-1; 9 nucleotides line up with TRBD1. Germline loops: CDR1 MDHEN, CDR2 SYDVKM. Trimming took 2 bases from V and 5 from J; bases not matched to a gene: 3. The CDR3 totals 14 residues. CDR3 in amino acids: CASSLGTGMTEAFF. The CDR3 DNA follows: TGTGCCAGCAGTTTAGGGACAGGGATGACTGAAGCTTTCTTT.

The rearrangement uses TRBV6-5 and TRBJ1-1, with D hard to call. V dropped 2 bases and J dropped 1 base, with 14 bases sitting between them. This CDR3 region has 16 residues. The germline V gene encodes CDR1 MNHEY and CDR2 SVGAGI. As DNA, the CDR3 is TGTGCCAGCAGTTACGGGAGCGCCCGCGGGAACACTGAAGCTTTCTTT. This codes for CASSYGSARGNTEAFF.

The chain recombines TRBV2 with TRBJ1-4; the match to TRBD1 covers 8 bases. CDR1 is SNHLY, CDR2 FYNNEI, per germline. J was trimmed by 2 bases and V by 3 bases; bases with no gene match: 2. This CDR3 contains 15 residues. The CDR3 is CASSDRGLTNEKLFF. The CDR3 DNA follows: TGTGCCAGCAGTGACAGGGGGCTTACTAATGAAAAACTGTTTTTT. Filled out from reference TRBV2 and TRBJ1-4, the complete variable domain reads EPEVTQTPSHQVTQMGQEVILRCVPISNHLYFYWYRQILGQKVEFLVSFYNNEISEKSEIFDDQFSVERPDGSNFTLKIRSTKLEDSAMYFCASSDRGLTNEKLFFGSGTQLSVL.